One and the same sample provided the 4 T cell receptor beta chains below, sequenced in a study of T cell responses to AZD1222 COVID-19 vaccine. Sequenced by immunoSEQ multiplex PCR; TCRdb stores in-frame clones only, minus some. The sample holds fewer than 100,000 clones, about 85% seen once. This material consisted of peripheral blood, taken on day 0 of AZD1222 vaccination. All receptors come from an adult in good health.

This clone was detected a few times. Within the sample, other DNA sequences also encode this same CDR3. This sequence joins TRBV6-5 and TRBJ1-5; 7 positions match TRBD1. The CDR3 sequence is 14 residues long. J lost 4 bases, V lost 0 bases, and 0 bases had no gene match. Per germline, CDR1 MNHEY and CDR2 SVGAGI. The CDR3 here is CASSYSQGNQPQHF. The CDR3 DNA is TGTGCCAGCAGTTACTCACAGGGGAATCAGCCCCAGCATTTT.

This clone is a singleton in its sample. The chain is built from TRBV6-5 and TRBJ2-3; D may be TRBD1 or TRBD2 (5 bases each). This CDR3 comprises 14 residues. Germline V lookup: CDR1 MNHEY, CDR2 SVGAGI. With 0 bases removed from V and 6 bases from J, the gap between germline ends came to 10 bases. The CDR3 nucleotides are TGTGCCAGCAGTTACTCGTACGGGGCCGATACGCAGTATTTT. Its translation: CASSYSYGADTQYF.

The chain joins TRBV4-3 to TRBJ1-6; D gene uncertain. The V gene's germline CDR1 is LGHNA and CDR2 YSLEER. CDR3 length: 13 residues. V lost 2 bases, J lost 6 bases, and 5 bases lay in between. The CDR3: CASSQTINSPLHF. As DNA, the CDR3 is TGCGCCAGCAGCCAAACGATTAATTCACCCCTCCACTTT.

The V and J genes are TRBV29-1 and TRBJ1-1, with D possibly being TRBD1 (5 bases). Germline V CDR1 and CDR2: SQVTM, ANQGSEA. The CDR3 is made up of 13 amino acids. This chain's CDR3 is CSAVGALNTEAFF. As DNA, the CDR3 is TGCAGTGCTGTTGGGGCACTGAACACTGAAGCTTTCTTT.